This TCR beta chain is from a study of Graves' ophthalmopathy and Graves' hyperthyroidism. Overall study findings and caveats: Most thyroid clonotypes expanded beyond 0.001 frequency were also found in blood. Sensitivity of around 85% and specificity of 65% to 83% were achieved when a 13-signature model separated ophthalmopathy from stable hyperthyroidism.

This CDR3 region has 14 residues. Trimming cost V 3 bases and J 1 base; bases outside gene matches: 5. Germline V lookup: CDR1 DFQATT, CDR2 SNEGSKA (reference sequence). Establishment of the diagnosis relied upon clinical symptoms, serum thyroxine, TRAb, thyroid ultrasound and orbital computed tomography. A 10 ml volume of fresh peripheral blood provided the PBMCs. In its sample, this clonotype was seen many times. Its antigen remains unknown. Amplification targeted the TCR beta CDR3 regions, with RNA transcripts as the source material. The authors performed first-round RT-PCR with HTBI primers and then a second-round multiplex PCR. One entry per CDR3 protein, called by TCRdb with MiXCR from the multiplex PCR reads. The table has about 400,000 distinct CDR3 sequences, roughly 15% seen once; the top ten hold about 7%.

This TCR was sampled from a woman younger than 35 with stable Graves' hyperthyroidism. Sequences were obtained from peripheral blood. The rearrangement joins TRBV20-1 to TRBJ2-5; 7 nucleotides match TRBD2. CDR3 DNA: TGCAGTGCTAGGGGTCTAGCGGTCCAAGAGACCCAGTACTTC. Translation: CSARGLAVQETQYF.